One sample yielded the 18 T cell receptor beta chains listed below, sequenced in a study of cytomegalovirus exposure and HLA in healthy donors. It was with 60 Vbeta and 13 Jbeta primers that the PCR ran. The table came from immunoSEQ multiplex PCR; TCRdb's copy has only in-frame clones and leaves some out. This table holds roughly 200,000 clones, around 90% found once. The sequencing sample was made of PBMCs. All receptors derive from a boy between 2 and 10 years old in good health and CMV-seronegative.

The genes are TRBV28 and TRBJ2-5; TRBD1 agrees at 7 bases. CDR1 MDHEN and CDR2 SYDVKM come from the germline V gene. CDR3 length: 14 amino acids. Germline trimming cut 6 bases from V and 4 bases from J; bases unmatched to any gene: 8. The CDR3 reads CASRSDRAGETQYF. The CDR3 DNA follows: TGTGCCAGCAGATCAGACAGGGCAGGAGAGACCCAGTACTTC.

The chain carries TRBV28 and TRBJ2-3, with TRBD2 identical over 10 bases. The germline V gene encodes CDR1 MDHEN and CDR2 SYDVKM. V was clipped by 3 bases and J by 0 bases; unmatched bases: 6. This CDR3 contains 17 residues. The CDR3 DNA is TGTGCCAGCAGTTTGAGACTAGCGGGTGCTAGCACAGATACGCAGTATTTT. This gives the protein CASSLRLAGASTDTQYF.

The chain has TRBV29-1 and TRBJ1-2, with D possibly matching TRBD1 (5 bases). The germline V gene has CDR1 SQVTM and CDR2 ANQGSEA. The CDR3 contains 13 residues. Trimming pared 2 bases from V and 2 bases from J, leaving 9 bases between. Here the CDR3 reads CSVEQGRNYGYTF. CDR3 bases: TGCAGCGTTGAACAGGGAAGGAACTATGGCTACACCTTC.

This clone was detected once. The chain has TRBV6-1 and TRBJ2-2, with D possibly matching TRBD1 (7 bases). The germline V and J ends were trimmed by 0 bases and 6 bases, with 23 bases remaining between them. CDR1 and CDR2 (germline): MNHNS, SASEGT. The CDR3 is 19 residues long. The CDR3 DNA is TGTGCCAGCAGTGAAGCCCAGATAAAGGAGGGGACAGTCTCCGGGGAGCTGTTTTTT. Translating gives CASSEAQIKEGTVSGELFF.

This chain uses TRBV6-5 with TRBJ2-1; TRBD2 might be the D (6 bases). Germline lookup yields CDR1 MNHEY and CDR2 SVGAGI. This CDR3 has 13 residues. V lost 7 bases and J lost 3, with 10 bases in between. This CDR3 reads CASKLTSYNEQFF. The CDR3, as DNA: TGTGCCAGCAAGCTGACTAGCTACAATGAGCAGTTCTTC.

This chain joins TRBV28 and TRBJ1-1; a weak D match, TRBD1 (6 bases). V lost 2 bases to trimming and J lost 6 bases, with 19 bases between them. Germline CDR1 reads MDHEN; CDR2 reads SYDVKM. This CDR3 spans 16 amino acids. CDR3 sequence reads: CASSLNRGAGKAEAFF. The CDR3 DNA follows: TGTGCCAGCAGTTTAAATCGGGGGGCAGGGAAAGCTGAAGCTTTCTTT. The full variable domain, with the rest looked up from reference TRBV28 and TRBJ1-1, is DVKVTQSSRYLVKRTGEKVFLECVQDMDHENMFWYRQDPGLGLRLIYFSYDVKMKEKGDIPEGYSVSREKKERFSLILESASTNQTSMYLCASSLNRGAGKAEAFFGQGTRLTVV.

The chain links TRBV27 to TRBJ1-6, with 9 positions matching TRBD1. The CDR3 has 15 amino acids. With V trimmed by 5 bases and J by 10 bases, 9 bases remained unmatched. Germline-derived CDR1 and CDR2 are MNHEY and SMNVEV (reference sequence). The CDR3 DNA sequence: TGTGCCAGCAGTCCCGCGGGACAGGGAAACTCACCCCTCCACTTT. This codes for CASSPAGQGNSPLHF.

The rearrangement uses TRBV6-5 and TRBJ2-1; D remains ambiguous. Germline values: CDR1 MNHEY, CDR2 SVGAGI. CDR3 length equals 12 residues. Deletions cut 5 bases from V and 5 bases from J, with 7 bases between. CDR3 sequence reads: CASSKQNNEQFF. The CDR3 bases are TGTGCCAGCAGTAAACAAAACAATGAGCAGTTCTTC.

In its sample, this clone was seen a few times. V usage is TRBV2 and J usage is TRBJ1-4, with D perhaps TRBD1 (5 bases). Germline loops: CDR1 SNHLY, CDR2 FYNNEI. V lost 8 bases and J lost 6, with 13 bases in between. CDR3 length: 13 residues. CDR3 nucleotide sequence: TGTGCCAGCCTTGCCGGGACTTATGAAAAACTGTTTTTT. It encodes CASLAGTYEKLFF.

This chain joins TRBV10-3 and TRBJ2-5; weak D call: TRBD2 (5 bases). The V gene lost 6 bases and the J gene lost 4 bases, with 12 bases spanning the gap. CDR3 length: 13 residues. The V gene's germline CDR1 is ENHRY and CDR2 SYGVKD. The CDR3 reads CAISSSSGETQYF. CDR3 bases: TGTGCCATCAGCTCTAGCAGCGGAGAGACCCAGTACTTC.

This clone has a single count. The V gene is TRBV18, the J gene TRBJ2-1, with D perhaps matching TRBD2 (5 bases). This CDR3 contains 17 residues. From germline, CDR1 is KGHSH and CDR2 LQKENI. The germline V and J ends were trimmed by 5 bases and 0 bases, with 17 bases remaining between them. The CDR3 region has the DNA TGTGCCAGCTCATCCCGGACCGGGAAACGCTCCTACAATGAGCAGTTCTTC. As protein: CASSSRTGKRSYNEQFF.

The chain joins TRBV28 to TRBJ1-1; D is unclear. CDR1 is MDHEN, CDR2 SYDVKM, per germline. With 3 bases removed from V and 1 base from J, the gap between germline ends came to 3 bases. The CDR3 is 12 amino acids. The CDR3 nucleotides read TGTGCCAGCAGTTTCTGGAACACTGAAGCTTTCTTT. Protein product: CASSFWNTEAFF.

V and J are TRBV5-4 and TRBJ2-3, with D possibly being TRBD1 (8 bases). CDR3 length equals 14 residues. Looked up from germline, CDR1 is SGHNT and CDR2 is YYREEE (reference sequence). The V end lost 2 bases, the J end lost 5 bases, and 12 bases lay between the germline ends. CDR3 residues: CASSLNRGGDTQYF. In nucleotides, the CDR3 is TGTGCCAGCAGCTTAAACAGGGGGGGAGATACGCAGTATTTT.

V usage is TRBV21-1 and J usage is TRBJ2-4; TRBD1 was called by the table and not checked on the DNA. TRBV21-1 is assigned pseudogene status. The CDR3 sequence is 24 residues long. The CDR3 spells CASSFPPGTGGASGTSLAKNIQYF. In nucleotides, the CDR3 is TGTGCCAGCAGCTTCCCCCCCGGGACAGGGGGCGCTTCGGGAACCTCGCTAGCCAAAAACATTCAGTACTTC.

This clone is a singleton in its sample. This sample includes further DNA sequences coding for the same CDR3. The chain recombines TRBV28 with TRBJ1-6; 8 bases match TRBD1. V lost 6 bases and J lost 7; bases outside the gene matches: 11. Germline V lookup: CDR1 MDHEN, CDR2 SYDVKM. The CDR3 sequence is 16 residues long. The CDR3 reads CASSYGQGLVNSPLHF. CDR3 in DNA: TGTGCCAGCAGCTACGGACAGGGCCTCGTAAATTCACCCCTCCACTTT.

The genes are TRBV30 and TRBJ1-2; 7 positions agree with TRBD1. The germline CDR1 and CDR2 sequences are GTSNPN and SVGIG (reference sequence). The CDR3 covers 12 residues. Trimming at V came to 2 bases and at J to 6 bases, leaving 3 bases not matched to a gene. The CDR3 sequence: CAWSTDRDGYTF. The CDR3 DNA follows: TGTGCCTGGAGTACCGACAGGGATGGCTACACCTTC.

The chain couples TRBV28 to TRBJ2-1, with 8 bases fitting TRBD2. CDR1 MDHEN and CDR2 SYDVKM come from the germline V gene. The ends lost 9 bases at V and 2 bases at J; junction bases unmatched: 6. The CDR3 is made up of 14 amino acids. The CDR3 sequence: CASAPGGAYNEQFF. As DNA, the CDR3 is TGTGCCAGTGCCCCGGGAGGGGCCTACAATGAGCAGTTCTTC.

V is TRBV7-3 and J is TRBJ2-2; a weak D match, TRBD1 (6 bases). The V gene's germline CDR1 is SGHTA and CDR2 FQGTGA. The CDR3 contains 15 residues. The V end lost 4 bases, the J end lost 1 base, and 10 bases lay between the germline ends. The CDR3 spells CASSSMTGNTGELFF. In DNA, the CDR3 is TGTGCCAGCAGCTCAATGACAGGGAACACCGGGGAGCTGTTTTTT.